This T cell receptor beta chain was recorded in a study of T cell clonality in common variable immunodeficiency. Clones were sequenced by immunoSEQ multiplex PCR, and TCRdb holds only the in-frame ones, with some missing. Listed here are 25,000 to 40,000 clones without any singletons, the top ten holding about 3.8%. The CDR3 has 15 residues. Trimming took 0 bases from V and 5 from J; bases not matched to a gene: 1. CDR1 and CDR2 (germline): SGHRS, YFSETQ. This clone was picked up many times. The read comes to an end 3 residues before the CDR3 does, leaving the germline J gene to fill in the end. The rearrangement links TRBV5-1 to TRBJ2-2; 10 nucleotides align to TRBD1. This clonotype was obtained from a person aged 18 to 70 in good health. Sequencing was carried out using peripheral blood mononuclear cells. The CDR3 bases that were read are TGCGCCAGCAGCTTGGGGGACAGGGGAACCGGGGAG. Protein product: CASSLGDRGTGE. The whole CDR3 region reads CASSLGDRGTGELFF.